The clone carrying this T cell receptor beta chain has a handful of counts. Its antigen remains unidentified. This record comes from a study of T cell repertoires in cytomegalovirus infection. After removal of 8 bases from V and 7 bases from J, the junction contained 6 bases not matched to a gene. The CDR3 loop spans 13 amino acids. CDR1 and CDR2 (germline): MNHEY, SMNVEV (reference sequence). Study-wide results and limits: In two of eight donors, the top clonotype was HLA-C-restricted CMV-specific.

TCRdb used MiXCR to reprocess the reads, holding one entry per CDR3 protein. The sample comprises hundreds of thousands of distinct CDR3 sequences, 30% to 35% of which are singletons, and around 12% rests with the top ten. This chain links TRBV27 with TRBJ1-5; 9 positions agree with TRBD1. The sequence derives from a human donor in good health (CMV status not recorded). Some clones in this sample may be carry-over from other donors' samples. Here the sequenced sample was cultured CD8+ T cells from PBMCs, taken from culture after CMV antigen stimulation. This CDR3 reads CASGTGMGQPQHF. CDR3 sequence (DNA): TGTGCCAGCGGGACAGGGATGGGACAGCCCCAGCATTTT.